The next 32 T cell receptor beta chains were all read from a single sample in a study of cytomegalovirus exposure and HLA in healthy donors. PCR used 60 Vbeta primers and 13 Jbeta primers. The assay was immunoSEQ multiplex PCR, and TCRdb's table has in-frame clones only and misses some. The sample carries roughly 120,000 clones, around 81% recorded once. Material for sequencing was PBMCs. The receptors originated from a woman in her forties in good health and CMV-seronegative.

As to this clone: At one boundary the junction diverges from the germline segment, which might be a read error. The chain combines TRBV29-1 with TRBJ1-2, with no clear D. Per the germline V gene, CDR1 is SQVTM and CDR2 is ANQGSEA. This CDR3 contains 15 residues. The CDR3 nucleotides read TGCAGCGTAGAAGACCTACCTACTCACTCTAGTTACTACACCTTC. This translates into CSVEDLPTHSSYYTF.

On this clone: Germline is not matched at one junction end, which may reflect a read error. The chain is built from TRBV5-4 and TRBJ1-4, with 7 bases lining up with TRBD1. This CDR3 region has 15 residues. Germline V gives CDR1 SGHNT, CDR2 YYREEE (reference sequence). The CDR3 protein is CASSRGDSDNEKLFF. DNA for the CDR3: TGTGCCAGCAGCAGGGGGGACAGTGATAATGAGAAACTGTTTTTT.

The gene calls are TRBV5-6 and TRBJ1-2; D possibly corresponds to TRBD1 (5 bases). Germline loops: CDR1 SGHDT, CDR2 YYEEEE. The V end was cut by 0 bases, the J end by 8 bases, with 20 bases between. This CDR3 is built from 16 residues. The CDR3 DNA reads as TGTGCCAGCAGCTTGGGCCAGGGAGGACTTCAGGGAGGCTACACCTTC. Translating gives CASSLGQGGLQGGYTF.

CDR3 in DNA: TGTGCCAGCAGACCCAGACAGGGTTTCGGCTACACCTTC. Translated, it gives CASRPRQGFGYTF. This chain uses TRBV2 with TRBJ1-2; 7 bases match TRBD1. CDR1 and CDR2 (germline): SNHLY, FYNNEI. The CDR3 loop spans 13 amino acids. Losses at the gene ends were 6 bases for V and 8 bases for J; bases not matched to a gene: 9.

The chain couples TRBV6-1 to TRBJ1-6; D is unclear. The germline CDR1 and CDR2 sequences are MNHNS and SASEGT. The CDR3 has 16 amino acids. Trimming cost V 3 bases and J 8 bases, with 17 bases left between them. The CDR3 loop reads CASSDDSPNIYSPLHF. As DNA, the CDR3 is TGTGCCAGCAGTGACGACTCTCCAAATATATATTCACCCCTCCACTTT.

The chain carries TRBV15 and TRBJ2-7; weak D call: TRBD2 (6 bases). Trimming removed 1 base from V and 5 bases from J, with 12 bases in between. This CDR3 spans 14 amino acids. CDR1 and CDR2 from the germline V gene are LNHNV and YYDKDF (reference sequence). CDR3 coding DNA: TGTGCCACCAGCAGAGGGTGGGGCGGGAACGAGCAGTACTTC. Translating gives CATSRGWGGNEQYF.

The V and J genes are TRBV6-1 and TRBJ1-4; 10 bases line up with TRBD1. The length of the CDR3 is 18 residues. Per the germline V gene, CDR1 is MNHNS and CDR2 is SASEGT. J was trimmed by 3 bases and V by 3 bases; bases with no gene match: 10. This CDR3 is CASSDPGQGSWANEKLFF. The CDR3 coding sequence is TGTGCCAGCAGTGATCCGGGACAGGGGAGTTGGGCTAATGAAAAACTGTTTTTT.

The chain has TRBV14 and TRBJ1-1, with D tentatively TRBD1 (5 bases). With 0 bases removed from V and 1 base from J, the gap between germline ends came to 12 bases. Germline-derived CDR1 and CDR2 are SGHDN and FVKESK. The CDR3 spans 16 residues. CDR3 in amino acids: CASSQEGGSSNTEAFF. The CDR3 DNA reads TGTGCCAGCAGCCAAGAGGGGGGGAGTTCGAACACTGAAGCTTTCTTT.

This chain links TRBV5-1 with TRBJ1-1; 12 nucleotides align to TRBD1. The CDR3 is 16 amino acids. Germline-derived CDR1 and CDR2 are SGHRS and YFSETQ. Trimming took 3 bases from V and 6 from J; bases not matched to a gene: 9. The CDR3 DNA is TGCGCCAGCAGCTCCGTGGGGGACAGGGGGCCCGCTGAAGCTTTCTTT. Residues: CASSSVGDRGPAEAFF.

This clone was observed a handful of times. The chain has TRBV5-1 and TRBJ1-1; D call uncertain. Per the germline V gene, CDR1 is SGHRS and CDR2 is YFSETQ. V lost 0 bases and J 2 bases, leaving 17 bases between the germline ends. CDR3 size: 17 residues. For the CDR3, the DNA is TGCGCCAGCAGCTTGGTATTCGCTGGGAGACGAAACACTGAAGCTTTCTTT. Translation gives CASSLVFAGRRNTEAFF.

This chain uses TRBV2 with TRBJ2-1; the match to TRBD2 covers 10 bases. J lost 12 bases, V lost 7 bases, and 9 bases had no gene match. CDR1 is SNHLY and CDR2 is FYNNEI in the germline V gene. This CDR3 comprises 13 residues. In nucleotides, the CDR3 is TGTGCCAGCATCGGGACTAGCGCGAGTCGGCAGTTCTTC. Residues: CASIGTSASRQFF.

V gene TRBV9 combines with J gene TRBJ2-1; 10 nucleotides match TRBD2. The germline CDR1 and CDR2 sequences are SGDLS and YYNGEE. J gave up 10 bases and V 4 bases, and 14 bases lay outside the gene matches. The CDR3 is 16 residues long. CDR3 coding DNA: TGTGCCAGCAGCCCATCGGGAACTAGCGGGAACAGGGAGCAGTTCTTC. It specifies CASSPSGTSGNREQFF.

V usage is TRBV9 and J usage is TRBJ2-7; TRBD2 is a possible D gene (7 bases). The CDR3 length is 15 residues. Trimming left V 0 bases short and J 3 bases short, with 13 bases between. Germline V gene lookup returns CDR1 SGDLS and CDR2 YYNGEE. The CDR3 DNA is TGTGCCAGCAGCGTAGGGGGAGGGGGGAACTACGAGCAGTACTTC. It yields the protein CASSVGGGGNYEQYF.

The chain employs TRBV19 and TRBJ2-7, with D possibly matching TRBD2 (5 bases). Trimming took 4 bases from V and 5 from J, leaving 15 bases between them. Germline V gives CDR1 LNHDA, CDR2 SQIVND (reference sequence). CDR3 length: 14 amino acids. Written as DNA, the CDR3 is TGTGCCAGTAGTACCTCCGGGTTTAGCGACGAGCAGTACTTC. Protein: CASSTSGFSDEQYF.

This chain links TRBV4-1 with TRBJ1-2; 8 bases map to TRBD1. The V gene's germline CDR1 is MGHRA and CDR2 YSYEKL. Germline trimming cut 0 bases from V and 7 bases from J; bases unmatched to any gene: 7. The CDR3 is made up of 15 amino acids. The CDR3 sequence is CASSQDRPGGFGYTF. The CDR3 nucleotides are TGCGCCAGCAGCCAAGACAGACCAGGGGGCTTTGGCTACACCTTC.

V gene TRBV27 combines with J gene TRBJ1-1, with D hard to call. Germline V gene sequence: CDR1 MNHEY, CDR2 SMNVEV (reference sequence). Trimming cost V 8 bases and J 7 bases, with 11 bases left between them. The CDR3 has 11 residues. CDR3 nucleotides: TGTGCCAGCTTTACTTTCGGTGAAGCTTTCTTT. It translates to CASFTFGEAFF.

V usage is TRBV27 and J usage is TRBJ1-2; 7 nucleotides match TRBD1. The CDR3 has 15 residues. The junction had 3 bases not matched to a gene; V was cut back by 1 base and J by 1 base. Per germline, CDR1 MNHEY and CDR2 SMNVEV (reference sequence). The CDR3: CASSLLGTDNYGYTF. In DNA, the CDR3 is TGTGCCAGCAGTTTATTGGGGACAGATAACTATGGCTACACCTTC.

The chain employs TRBV4-1 and TRBJ2-3; 7 bases agree with TRBD2. Germline V CDR1 and CDR2: MGHRA, YSYEKL. This CDR3 spans 13 amino acids. V was pared by 2 bases and J by 6 bases, with 2 bases of the junction left unmatched. The CDR3 DNA reads as TGCGCCAGCAGCCAATGGGGAGGGGATACGCAGTATTTT. Protein sequence: CASSQWGGDTQYF.

Only a few counts were recorded for this clone. This chain uses TRBV27 with TRBJ1-1, with D possibly TRBD1 on 6 matching bases. Trimming shortened V by 1 base and J by 7 bases, and 10 bases separated the two germline ends. The CDR3 runs 13 residues. Germline CDR1 MNHEY, CDR2 SMNVEV (reference sequence). The CDR3 sequence is CASSLWTANEAFF. The CDR3 DNA reads TGTGCCAGCAGTTTATGGACAGCGAATGAAGCTTTCTTT.

Note on this clone: Here the CDR3 omits its conserved ending phenylalanine or tryptophan, so a read error is the likely source. V and J are TRBV19 and TRBJ1-2; 10 bases line up with TRBD1. Germline values: CDR1 LNHDA, CDR2 SQIVND (reference sequence). This CDR3 is 15 amino acids long. V shed 9 bases and J 8 bases; nucleotides not matched to a gene: 15. The CDR3 DNA is TGTGCCAGCATTCTCAGGACAGGGGGTAATAACGGCTACACCCTC. Its translation: CASILRTGGNNGYTL.

This clone showed up just once. This chain joins TRBV29-1 and TRBJ1-1; 12 nucleotides agree with TRBD1. V gave up 3 bases and J gave up 6 bases; unmatched junction bases: 2. Per germline, CDR1 SQVTM and CDR2 ANQGSEA. CDR3 length: 13 amino acids. CDR3 region: CSVEGQGASEAFF. For the CDR3, the DNA is TGCAGCGTTGAGGGACAGGGGGCGTCTGAAGCTTTCTTT. Complete variable domain (other parts from reference TRBV29-1 and TRBJ1-1): SAVISQKPSRDICQRGTSLTIQCQVDSQVTMMFWYRQQPGQSLTLIATANQGSEATYESGFVIDKFPISRPNLTFSTLTVSNMSPEDSSIYLCSVEGQGASEAFFGQGTRLTVV.

V gene TRBV7-8 combines with J gene TRBJ1-2, with TRBD1 matching over 10 bases. This CDR3 contains 16 residues. V lost 3 bases to trimming and J lost 2 bases; unmatched junction nucleotides: 6. CDR1 is SGHVS, CDR2 FQNEAQ, per germline. CDR3 sequence reads: CASSFSGTGANYGYTF. CDR3 bases: TGTGCCAGCAGCTTCTCCGGGACAGGGGCCAACTATGGCTACACCTTC.

The chain carries TRBV7-9 and TRBJ2-1; 8 nucleotides line up with TRBD1. This CDR3 is 13 amino acids long. The V gene end was trimmed by 5 bases and the J gene end by 12 bases; junction bases not matched to a gene: 9. In germline, CDR1 is SEHNR, CDR2 FQNEAQ (reference sequence). CDR3 coding DNA: TGTGCCAGCAGCCAAAGACAGGGGCTAGGGCAGTTCTTC. This sequence encodes CASSQRQGLGQFF.

The sample holds a few counts of this clone. The chain employs TRBV7-3 and TRBJ1-6; 8 bases match TRBD1. Germline V gene lookup returns CDR1 SGHTA and CDR2 FQGTGA. This CDR3 contains 13 residues. V was clipped by 6 bases and J by 10 bases; unmatched bases: 5. The CDR3 DNA reads as TGTGCCAGCAGTCTGACAGGGGACTCACCCCTCCACTTT. This translates into CASSLTGDSPLHF.

The V call is TRBV27, the J call TRBJ2-1; 8 nucleotides match TRBD2. J lost 6 bases, V lost 4 bases, and 17 bases had no gene match. Germline lookup yields CDR1 MNHEY and CDR2 SMNVEV (reference sequence). CDR3 length: 18 residues. The CDR3 nucleotides read TGTGCCAGCAGTTCTGACCGCGGCGGGACTAGAAGGAGCAATGAGCAGTTCTTC. It codes for CASSSDRGGTRRSNEQFF.

The CDR3 coding sequence is TGTGCCAGCATTCACCCGAGGGAGGCGGGGGTTTATGGCTACACCTTC. Protein: CASIHPREAGVYGYTF. The chain joins TRBV28 to TRBJ1-2; maybe TRBD1 (5 bases). V lost 7 bases to trimming and J lost 5 bases, with 23 bases between them. The CDR3 runs 16 residues. Germline values: CDR1 MDHEN, CDR2 SYDVKM.

The chain has TRBV19 and TRBJ2-7; D gene ambiguous. This CDR3 is built from 14 residues. Trimming removed 1 base at V and 2 bases at J, with 9 bases between. The V gene's germline CDR1 is LNHDA and CDR2 SQIVND (reference sequence). The CDR3 here is CASSIVGGTYEQYF. The DNA for the CDR3 is TGTGCCAGTAGTATAGTCGGCGGAACCTACGAGCAGTACTTC.

The J gene is TRBJ1-2, the V gene TRBV14; 7 bases are a match to TRBD1. CDR1 is SGHDN, CDR2 FVKESK, per germline. The CDR3 spans 14 residues. J lost 2 bases, V lost 2 bases, and 2 bases had no gene match. CDR3 region: CASSQSTGNYGYTF. CDR3 DNA: TGTGCCAGCAGCCAATCGACAGGGAACTATGGCTACACCTTC.

The chain links TRBV4-1 to TRBJ1-2; D call uncertain. The CDR3 is 15 residues long. Germline loops: CDR1 MGHRA, CDR2 YSYEKL. V was shortened by 0 bases and J by 0 bases, with 8 bases between the two germline ends. The CDR3 here is CASSQDEATNYGYTF. In nucleotides, the CDR3 is TGCGCCAGCAGCCAAGATGAGGCGACTAACTATGGCTACACCTTC.

The rearrangement uses TRBV6-5 and TRBJ1-5; D unresolved. The CDR3 is made up of 13 amino acids. Germline CDR1 and CDR2: MNHEY and SVGAGI. Deletions cut 6 bases from V and 3 bases from J, with 9 bases between. The CDR3 coding sequence is TGTGCCAGCAGCCAAACTTTCAATCAGCCCCAGCATTTT. It is translated as CASSQTFNQPQHF.

The chain combines TRBV19 with TRBJ2-1, with a possible D match to TRBD2 (6 bases). CDR3 size: 11 residues. V lost 8 bases and J lost 9, with 11 bases in between. Germline CDR1 and CDR2: LNHDA and SQIVND (reference sequence). The CDR3 spells CASAGRFEQFF. DNA for the CDR3: TGTGCCAGTGCGGGGCGTTTTGAGCAGTTCTTC.

This clone was seen a few times. The chain carries TRBV27 and TRBJ1-1, with 7 nucleotides matching TRBD1. Germline loops: CDR1 MNHEY, CDR2 SMNVEV (reference sequence). The trim removed 0 bases at V and 1 base at J, leaving 2 bases unmatched. CDR3 length: 15 amino acids. The chain's CDR3 is CASSLSPGGNTEAFF. Written as DNA, the CDR3 is TGTGCCAGCAGTTTATCGCCAGGGGGGAACACTGAAGCTTTCTTT.